One sample yielded the 8 T cell receptor beta chains listed below, sequenced in a study of identifying expanded T cells in peripheral blood. The method was immunoSEQ multiplex PCR; TCRdb's version includes in-frame clones alone and lacks a portion of them. The sample records 60,000 to 70,000 clones, 80% to 90% being singletons. Sequenced: blood. The source of these receptors is a person aged 18 to 70 in good health.

The chain is built from TRBV9 and TRBJ2-5; 8 bases match TRBD1. Trimming removed 3 bases from V and 5 bases from J; junction bases left unmatched: 9. CDR1 is SGDLS, CDR2 YYNGEE, per germline. CDR3 size: 15 residues. The chain's CDR3 is CASSATGARPETQYF. The CDR3 nucleotides are TGTGCCAGCAGCGCGACAGGGGCCCGTCCCGAGACCCAGTACTTC.

V gene TRBV5-4 combines with J gene TRBJ2-7; D possibly corresponds to TRBD1 (5 bases). Trimming took off 6 bases at V and 2 bases at J, with 12 bases between the two ends. Germline values: CDR1 SGHNT, CDR2 YYREEE (reference sequence). This CDR3 has 13 amino acids. The CDR3 DNA reads as TGTGCCAGCACTATGCAGGGCCCCTACGAGCAGTACTTC. This encodes CASTMQGPYEQYF. Together with reference TRBV5-4 and TRBJ2-7, the CDR3 gives the full variable domain: ETGVTQSPTHLIKTRGQQVTLRCSSQSGHNTVSWYQQALGQGPQFIFQYYREEENGRGNFPPRFSGLQFPNYSSELNVNALELDDSALYLCASTMQGPYEQYFGPGTRLTVT.

V and J are TRBV5-1 and TRBJ2-2; D may be TRBD1 or TRBD2 (7 bases each). The CDR3 runs 15 residues. V was clipped by 3 bases and J by 4 bases, with 13 bases between them. CDR1 SGHRS and CDR2 YFSETQ come from the germline V gene. The CDR3 here is CASSWGGQSTGELFF. The CDR3 DNA sequence: TGCGCCAGCAGCTGGGGGGGACAGTCCACCGGGGAGCTGTTTTTT.

The chain employs TRBV18 and TRBJ2-7, with TRBD1 identical over 9 bases. V lost 2 bases, J lost 1 base, and 6 bases stayed unmatched. The CDR3 is 16 residues long. Germline assignment: CDR1 KGHSH and CDR2 LQKENI. DNA for the CDR3: TGTGCCAGCTCACCAAACCGGGACAGGGATTCCTACGAGCAGTACTTC. This codes for CASSPNRDRDSYEQYF.

The chain joins TRBV5-1 to TRBJ2-3; D is unclear. The V end lost 1 base, the J end lost 6 bases, and 12 bases lay between the germline ends. This CDR3 contains 14 residues. The germline V gene encodes CDR1 SGHRS and CDR2 YFSETQ. Written as DNA, the CDR3 is TGCGCCAGCAGCTTGAGACCCAACCCGGATACGCAGTATTTT. Translated, it gives CASSLRPNPDTQYF.

V is TRBV7-6 and J is TRBJ2-5, with D possibly matching TRBD2 (5 bases). Gene TRBJ2-7 matches the end of the DNA better, so the J call may be wrong. Germline CDR1 reads SGHVS; CDR2 reads FNYEAQ. The CDR3 has 13 residues. The CDR3 loop is CASSLNGAYEQYF. As DNA, the CDR3 is TGTGCCAGCAGCTTAAACGGGGCCTACGAGCAGTACTTC.

This chain joins TRBV4-2 and TRBJ2-7; no firm D call. Germline V CDR1 and CDR2: LGHNA, YNFKEQ. The CDR3 is 15 amino acids. V lost 0 bases and J lost 3, with 12 bases in between. This CDR3 is CASSQDPTRYYEQYF. The CDR3 coding sequence is TGTGCCAGCAGCCAAGATCCGACCAGATACTACGAGCAGTACTTC.

The J gene is TRBJ2-5, the V gene TRBV18; 8 positions match TRBD2. The length of the CDR3 is 16 residues. From germline, CDR1 is KGHSH and CDR2 LQKENI. V gave up 5 bases and J gave up 2 bases; unmatched junction bases: 10. The CDR3 bases are TGTGCCAGCTCAGACGGAAAGGGACTAGGACAAGAGACCCAGTACTTC. It codes for CASSDGKGLGQETQYF.